This is a list of T cell receptor beta chains from one sample in a study of blood T cell repertoires in COVID-19. Produced via immunoSEQ multiplex PCR; TCRdb's table is partial and in-frame only. The repertoire consists of 130,000 to 150,000 clones, with over 75% occurring once and the leading ten covering around 8%. Input material: peripheral blood. The source of these receptors is a woman in her sixties with COVID-19, enrolled during active disease. Each CDR3 is given with its conserved first and last residue. A D gene is named only where the DNA matches it firmly. Some rows have no size entry. The others give once, few or many, or a class for an expanded clone.

D	V	size	J	CDR3	DNA
.	TRBV6-1	.	TRBJ2-7	CASSEGLETSYEQYF	TGTGCCAGCAGTGAAGGACTAGAGACGTCCTACGAGCAGTACTTC
TRBD2	TRBV5-1	.	TRBJ2-2	CASSLETSGGANTGELFF	TGCGCCAGCAGCTTGGAGACTAGCGGGGGGGCGAACACCGGGGAGCTGTTTTTT
.	TRBV5-5	.	TRBJ2-7	CASSFRDTRSYEQYF	TGTGCCAGCAGCTTCCGGGACACACGGAGCTACGAGCAGTACTTC
TRBD1	TRBV7-9	once	TRBJ1-4	CASIRQGDEKLFF	TGTGCCAGCATCCGGCAGGGGGATGAAAAACTGTTTTTT
.	TRBV6-5	.	TRBJ2-5	CASRGETQYF	TGTGCCAGCCGAGGGGAGACCCAGTACTTC
TRBD1	TRBV18	.	TRBJ1-2	CASSPSTGRVNYGYTF	TGTGCCAGCTCACCGTCGACAGGGAGAGTTAACTATGGCTACACCTTC
.	TRBV30	.	TRBJ1-5	CAWSPGEGRPQHF	TGTGCCTGGAGCCCAGGGGAGGGGCGGCCCCAGCATTTT
TRBD2	TRBV19	once	TRBJ2-5	CASSIGTRRAETQYF	TGTGCCAGTAGTATCGGGACTAGGAGGGCAGAGACCCAGTACTTC
TRBD1	TRBV4-1	.	TRBJ1-4	CASSQVQGALNEKLFF	TGCGCCAGCAGCCAAGTACAGGGGGCCCTTAATGAAAAACTGTTTTTT
TRBD1	TRBV2	.	TRBJ1-5	CASSGQGFNQPQHF	TGTGCCAGCAGCGGACAGGGCTTCAATCAGCCCCAGCATTTT
TRBD2	TRBV30	.	TRBJ2-2	CAWSLIAGTGELFF	TGTGCCTGGAGTTTGATAGCGGGGACCGGGGAGCTGTTTTTT
.	TRBV4-2	.	TRBJ2-7	CASSHSPTYEQYF	TGTGCCAGCAGCCATAGCCCTACCTACGAGCAGTACTTC
.	TRBV4-3	.	TRBJ2-2	CASSYTSAGELFF	TGCGCCAGCAGCTATACTAGTGCCGGGGAGCTGTTTTTT
TRBD1	TRBV9	.	TRBJ1-4	CASSTRDRVEKLFF	TGTGCCAGCAGCACCCGGGACAGGGTTGAAAAACTGTTTTTT
TRBD2	TRBV4-1	.	TRBJ2-5	CASSQDEGRASGRTETQYF	TGCGCCAGCAGCCAAGATGAAGGGAGGGCTAGCGGGCGTACGGAGACCCAGTACTTC
.	TRBV7-3	.	TRBJ2-7	CASSTSAAGVYEQYF	TGTGCCAGCAGCACCTCTGCCGCCGGAGTCTACGAGCAGTACTTC
TRBD1	TRBV18	.	TRBJ1-5	CASSAGTGGNQPQHF	TGTGCCAGCTCAGCGGGGACAGGGGGCAATCAGCCCCAGCATTTT
.	TRBV6-5	.	TRBJ2-5	CASSLQGQETQYF	TGTGCCAGCAGTTTACAGGGTCAAGAGACCCAGTACTTC
TRBD1	TRBV7-8	.	TRBJ1-6	CASSREAGGGSPLHF	TGTGCCAGCAGCCGAGAGGCAGGGGGCGGGTCACCCCTCCACTTT
.	TRBV20-1	.	TRBJ2-1	CSATRVAEQFF	TGCAGTGCAACTCGGGTGGCTGAGCAGTTCTTC
.	TRBV25-1	.	TRBJ1-2	CASSESGGGGYTF	TGTGCCAGCAGTGAAAGCGGGGGAGGCGGCTACACCTTC
.	TRBV5-4	.	TRBJ1-2	CASSFGYASQGYGYTF	TGTGCCAGCAGCTTTGGTTATGCGAGTCAGGGCTATGGCTACACCTTC
TRBD2	TRBV5-1	once	TRBJ2-3	CASDRLAGASTDTQYF	TGCGCCAGCGATCGACTAGCGGGGGCTAGCACAGATACGCAGTATTTT
.	TRBV10-3	few	TRBJ2-7	CAISSGFGEQYF	TGTGCCATCAGTTCAGGGTTTGGGGAGCAGTACTTC
TRBD2	TRBV7-8	.	TRBJ2-1	CASSLRRGDSYNEQFF	TGTGCCAGCAGCTTAAGGCGGGGGGACTCCTACAATGAGCAGTTCTTC
.	TRBV4-2	.	TRBJ2-5	CASSQRGAGAGETQYF	TGTGCCAGCAGTCAAAGGGGCGCGGGGGCTGGGGAGACCCAGTACTTC
TRBD2	TRBV6-6	once	TRBJ2-2	CASSLTSGGASSGELFF	TGTGCCAGCAGTCTCACTAGCGGGGGGGCCAGTAGCGGGGAGCTGTTTTTT
.	TRBV7-9	.	TRBJ1-1	CASSSNLVGGAAFF	TGTGCCAGCAGCTCCAACCTGGTGGGGGGGGCGGCTTTCTTT
.	TRBV19	.	TRBJ1-3	CASNQDSGNTIYF	TGTGCCAGTAATCAGGACTCTGGAAACACCATATATTTT
.	TRBV18	once	TRBJ1-1	CASSPGQNTEAFF	TGTGCCAGCTCACCGGGACAGAACACTGAAGCTTTCTTT
.	TRBV7-8	.	TRBJ1-2	CASSRTAGAGGYTF	TGTGCCAGCAGCCGGACGGCGGGGGCGGGTGGCTACACCTTC
.	TRBV7-2	few	TRBJ1-6	CASSPTTGGISYNSPLHF	TGTGCCAGCAGCCCGACGACGGGGGGGATCTCCTATAATTCACCCCTCCACTTT
TRBD1	TRBV5-1	.	TRBJ2-1	CASSPTGTGGFVEQFF	TGCGCCAGCAGTCCAACCGGGACAGGGGGCTTTGTTGAGCAGTTCTTC
TRBD2	TRBV5-1	.	TRBJ2-5	CASSPGTSDPGETQYF	TGCGCCAGCAGCCCCGGGACTAGCGACCCAGGGGAGACCCAGTACTTC
.	TRBV20-1	.	TRBJ1-1	CSASPGQLNTEAFF	TGCAGTGCTAGTCCGGGACAACTTAACACTGAAGCTTTCTTT
TRBD1	TRBV3-1/TRBV3-2	.	TRBJ2-5	CASSQGLAQGAVGRETQYF	TGTGCCAGCAGCCAAGGCTTGGCACAGGGGGCCGTAGGTAGGGAGACCCAGTACTTC
TRBD1	TRBV4-1	.	TRBJ1-1	CASNRDRVGTEAFF	TGCGCCAGCAACCGGGACAGGGTTGGGACTGAAGCTTTCTTT
.	TRBV3-1/TRBV3-2	.	TRBJ2-3	CASSQEALSTDTQYF	TGTGCCAGCAGCCAAGAAGCGCTAAGCACAGATACGCAGTATTTT
.	TRBV3-1/TRBV3-2	.	TRBJ1-4	CASSQTGFTNEKLFF	TGTGCCAGCAGCCAAACAGGGTTCACTAATGAAAAACTGTTTTTT
TRBD2	TRBV11-2	many	TRBJ2-1	CASSLGRKIAGGSYNEQFF	TGTGCCAGCAGCTTAGGCAGAAAAATAGCGGGGGGATCCTACAATGAGCAGTTCTTC
TRBD1	TRBV19	.	TRBJ1-2	CASSILEGAGYGYTF	TGTGCCAGTAGTATACTCGAGGGGGCAGGCTATGGCTACACCTTC
TRBD1	TRBV25-1	.	TRBJ1-2	CASSDTEGTADNLQGYTF	TGTGCCAGCAGTGATACAGAAGGGACAGCCGATAACCTTCAAGGCTACACCTTC
.	TRBV18	.	TRBJ2-2	CASSPPSGGETGELFF	TGTGCCAGCTCACCACCGTCGGGGGGCGAGACCGGGGAGCTGTTTTTT
TRBD1	TRBV5-1	few	TRBJ2-1	CASSWRDRDEQFF	TGCGCCAGCAGCTGGCGGGACAGGGATGAGCAGTTCTTC
.	TRBV21-1	.	TRBJ2-7	CASRNNEQYF	TGTGCCAGCAGAAACAACGAGCAGTACTTC
.	TRBV11-2	.	TRBJ2-1	CASTPFAGEVEQFF	TGTGCCAGCACCCCATTCGCCGGGGAAGTTGAGCAGTTCTTC
.	TRBV19	.	TRBJ1-5	CASRNREPNQPQHF	TGTGCCAGTAGGAACAGAGAGCCTAATCAGCCCCAGCATTTT
.	TRBV7-8	.	TRBJ2-5	CASSPGHPSSPLTQYF	TGTGCCAGCAGCCCGGGACACCCATCATCCCCGTTGACCCAGTACTTC
TRBD1	TRBV5-8	few	TRBJ1-5	CASSLEQGADQPQHF	TGTGCCAGCAGCTTGGAGCAGGGGGCAGATCAGCCCCAGCATTTT
.	TRBV12-3/TRBV12-4	.	TRBJ1-5	CASSLQRIQPQHF	TGTGCCAGCAGTCTGCAGCGGATCCAGCCCCAGCATTTT
TRBD1	TRBV2	.	TRBJ1-2	CASSPDRGQVSGGYTF	TGTGCCAGCAGCCCGGACAGGGGGCAAGTATCGGGTGGCTACACCTTC
.	TRBV28	once	TRBJ1-2	CASSSADRNYGYTF	TGTGCCAGCAGTTCAGCGGACAGAAACTATGGCTACACCTTC
TRBD2	TRBV9	.	TRBJ2-7	CASSPSGATYEQYF	TGTGCCAGCAGTCCTAGCGGCGCGACCTACGAGCAGTACTTC
.	TRBV5-4	.	TRBJ2-5	CASSLIAVQETQYF	TGTGCCAGCAGCTTGATAGCGGTTCAAGAGACCCAGTACTTC